This TCR beta chain was documented in a study of T cell responses to AZD1222 COVID-19 vaccine. Study information: Timing groups of about 4 and about 12 weeks for second doses were pooled.

Study-wide results and caveats: Unmutated regions of variants are reportedly targeted by nearly half of spike-specific TCRs. Donors, mostly white British, included more females; clonal diversity was possibly underestimated. Samples come after the peak T cell response, not at day 14.

Libraries were prepared by immunoSEQ multiplex PCR; TCRdb keeps only in-frame clonotypes and omits some of them. Of approximately 140,000 clones in the sample, about 87% were seen once. On this clone itself: No antigen is known for it.

Germline CDR1 is LGHNA and CDR2 is YNFKEQ. The CDR3 has 15 amino acids. J gave up 2 bases and V 1 base, and 4 bases lay outside the gene matches. Sequences were derived from peripheral blood, sampled on day 0 of AZD1222 vaccination. The rearrangement joins TRBV4-2 to TRBJ1-2; TRBD1 agrees at 7 bases. This TCR derives from an adult in good health. The CDR3 protein is CASSQATGANYGYTF. The CDR3, as DNA: TGTGCCAGCAGCCAAGCAACAGGGGCAAACTATGGCTACACCTTC.